These 27 T cell receptor beta chains were sequenced from one sample in a study of post-analysis software for immune sequencing data. Broader study findings: Roughly 5 TRBV segments, including TRBV5-6, TRBV5-1 and TRBV20-1, were more frequent in patients than controls.

Presence of unique molecular identifiers characterized the TCR beta cDNA libraries. TCRdb redid the calling of the PCR reads with MiXCR, one entry per CDR3 protein. The sample carries roughly 670,000 distinct CDR3 sequences, about 60% recorded once. Their recognized antigens are unknown. Specimen: blood. The origin of the receptors is a girl aged 2 to 9 with multiple sclerosis.

The chain employs TRBV11-2 and TRBJ2-1; tentative D call: TRBD1 (6 bases). The germline V gene has CDR1 SGHAT and CDR2 FQNNGV. This CDR3 region has 16 residues. The ends were cut back, 5 bases at V and 0 bases at J, with 14 bases in the middle. As DNA, the CDR3 is TGTGCCAGCAGCGTCAGGGGTCTTGGCTCCTACAATGAGCAGTTCTTC. This sequence encodes CASSVRGLGSYNEQFF. The full variable domain, rest sourced from reference TRBV11-2 and TRBJ2-1, is EAGVAQSPRYKIIEKRQSVAFWCNPISGHATLYWYQQILGQGPKLLIQFQNNGVVDDSQLPKDRFSAERLKGVDSTLKIQPAKLEDSAVYLCASSVRGLGSYNEQFFGPGTRLTVL.

This chain links TRBV5-1 with TRBJ2-7; possible D gene TRBD2, 5 bases. The germline V gene has CDR1 SGHRS and CDR2 YFSETQ. This CDR3 is built from 16 residues. Deletions cut 0 bases from V and 5 bases from J, with 18 bases between. CDR3 in amino acids: CASSLASVSSFHEQYF. CDR3 coding DNA: TGCGCCAGCAGCTTGGCCTCGGTTTCTAGCTTCCACGAGCAGTACTTC.

The CDR3 region has the DNA TGTGCCATCAGTGAGTCGAACGGACTAGCGGGTAATCTCCCCAATGAGCAGTTCTTC. Protein sequence: CAISESNGLAGNLPNEQFF. This chain uses TRBV10-3 with TRBJ2-1; the match to TRBD2 covers 11 bases. J was trimmed by 6 bases and V by 0 bases; bases with no gene match: 13. CDR3 length: 19 residues. Germline V gene lookup returns CDR1 ENHRY and CDR2 SYGVKD.

J is TRBJ2-1 and V is TRBV7-6; tentative D call: TRBD1 (5 bases). Per germline, CDR1 SGHVS and CDR2 FNYEAQ. The CDR3 spans 18 residues. V lost 5 bases to trimming and J lost 9 bases, with 29 bases between them. The CDR3 loop reads CASSVTPPPAQGGGEQFF. For the CDR3, the DNA is TGTGCCAGCAGCGTAACACCCCCACCGGCGCAGGGCGGTGGTGAGCAGTTCTTC. The full variable domain, completed using reference TRBV7-6 and TRBJ2-1, is GAGVSQSPRYKVTKRGQDVALRCDPISGHVSLYWYRQALGQGPEFLTYFNYEAQQDKSGLPNDRFSAERPEGSISTLTIQRTEQRDSAMYRCASSVTPPPAQGGGEQFFGPGTRLTVL.

J is TRBJ2-1 and V is TRBV5-1; 8 positions agree with TRBD2. Trimming took 3 bases from V and 10 from J; bases not matched to a gene: 6. The CDR3 length is 13 residues. Germline V lookup: CDR1 SGHRS, CDR2 YFSETQ. For the CDR3, the DNA is TGCGCCAGCAGCTCCCTAGCGGGTAACGAGCAGTTCTTC. Protein product: CASSSLAGNEQFF.

This clonotype was picked up a small number of times. The genes are TRBV20-1 and TRBJ1-2; TRBD1 agrees at 7 bases. Germline CDR1 is DFQATT and CDR2 is SNEGSKA (reference sequence). The CDR3 is 13 amino acids. After removal of 1 base from V and 8 bases from J, the junction contained 7 bases not matched to a gene. The CDR3, as DNA: TGCAGTGCTAGAGGGGGGACAGACTTCGGCTACACCTTC. Protein sequence: CSARGGTDFGYTF.

The rearrangement uses TRBV2 and TRBJ2-5; 9 bases are a match to TRBD1. This CDR3 comprises 17 residues. In germline, CDR1 is SNHLY, CDR2 FYNNEI. J was trimmed by 5 bases and V by 7 bases; bases with no gene match: 17. CDR3 loop: CASIATSGDRVWETQYF. CDR3 DNA sequence: TGTGCCAGCATAGCGACATCCGGGGACAGGGTGTGGGAGACCCAGTACTTC.

This chain connects TRBV10-2 to TRBJ2-3; D call uncertain. V lost 0 bases to trimming and J lost 6 bases, with 16 bases between them. This CDR3 is built from 16 residues. Germline CDR1 reads WSHSY; CDR2 reads SAAADI. This CDR3 reads CASSESSRTLMDTQYF. The CDR3 bases are TGCGCCAGCAGTGAGTCAAGCAGGACCCTTATGGATACGCAGTATTTT.

This clonotype showed up just a few times. The CDR3 DNA is TGTGCCAGCAGTCCGGGACTAGCGGGTCCCAATGAGCAGTTCTTC. Translating gives CASSPGLAGPNEQFF. This chain uses TRBV12-3 or TRBV12-4 with TRBJ2-1; 12 bases are a match to TRBD2. V lost 5 bases to trimming and J lost 6 bases; unmatched junction nucleotides: 5. The CDR3 consists of 15 residues.

This clonotype was seen a single time. This chain connects TRBV5-1 to TRBJ2-1, with D possibly called TRBD1 or TRBD2 (5 bases each). The V end was cut by 2 bases, the J end by 7 bases, with 16 bases between. In germline, CDR1 is SGHRS, CDR2 YFSETQ. This CDR3 comprises 15 residues. The CDR3: CASSLPGRGRNEQFF. Written as DNA, the CDR3 is TGCGCCAGCAGCTTACCGGGACGCGGGCGGAATGAGCAGTTCTTC.

The chain links TRBV24-1 to TRBJ1-2; no clear D. With 2 bases removed from V and 8 bases from J, the gap between germline ends came to 5 bases. Germline loops: CDR1 KGHDR, CDR2 SFDVKD. The CDR3 totals 11 residues. This chain's CDR3 is CATSDWAGYTF. CDR3 DNA: TGTGCCACCAGTGATTGGGCCGGCTACACCTTC.

This clonotype was observed a single time. V is TRBV24-1 and J is TRBJ2-3, with D unclear. From germline, CDR1 is KGHDR and CDR2 SFDVKD. CDR3 length: 16 residues. Between the trimmed V and J ends, which lost 4 bases and 4 bases, there was a span of 17 bases. The CDR3 DNA reads TGTGCCACCAGTGACCCGAGGCGCTTAGGCCCAGATACGCAGTATTTT. This encodes CATSDPRRLGPDTQYF.

The chain has TRBV29-1 and TRBJ2-3, with no clear D. V lost 1 base and J 3 bases, leaving 11 bases between the germline ends. Germline V gene sequence: CDR1 SQVTM, CDR2 ANQGSEA. The CDR3 has 14 residues. DNA for the CDR3: TGCAGCGTTGAAGGGGTTGGCTGGACAGATACGCAGTATTTT. It yields the protein CSVEGVGWTDTQYF.

The V call is TRBV5-1, the J call TRBJ2-7, with D perhaps being TRBD1 or TRBD2 (5 bases each). With 5 bases removed from V and 0 bases from J, the gap between germline ends came to 12 bases. There are 14 residues in the CDR3. The germline V gene encodes CDR1 SGHRS and CDR2 YFSETQ. The CDR3 DNA sequence: TGCGCCAGCAGAGGGGACGGACTCTCCTACGAGCAGTACTTC. Translated, it gives CASRGDGLSYEQYF.

This sequence joins TRBV29-1 and TRBJ1-4; D not resolved. The V gene lost 7 bases and the J gene lost 8 bases, with 17 bases spanning the gap. CDR1 and CDR2 from the germline V gene are SQVTM and ANQGSEA. The CDR3 is made up of 13 amino acids. CDR3 in DNA: TGCAGCGCTGGTTGGCGGGTGCACGAAAAACTGTTTTTT. Amino acids: CSAGWRVHEKLFF.

This clonotype was picked up one time. This rearrangement joins TRBV5-1 to TRBJ1-1; tentatively, D is TRBD1 (6 bases). The CDR3 consists of 16 residues. V gave up 2 bases and J gave up 1 base, with 15 bases separating them. The V gene's germline CDR1 is SGHRS and CDR2 YFSETQ. Here the CDR3 reads CASSLRGGRWNTEAFF. The CDR3 DNA follows: TGCGCCAGCAGCTTAAGGGGGGGGCGGTGGAACACTGAAGCTTTCTTT.

The CDR3 reads CASSMGQGLTYNEQFF. The CDR3 DNA follows: TGCGCCAGCAGCATGGGACAGGGGTTAACCTACAATGAGCAGTTCTTC. The chain recombines TRBV5-1 with TRBJ2-1; the match to TRBD1 covers 10 bases. CDR3 size: 16 residues. Germline-derived CDR1 and CDR2 are SGHRS and YFSETQ. Trimming took 4 bases from V and 2 from J; bases not matched to a gene: 6.

This clonotype was recorded a few times. J is TRBJ1-2 and V is TRBV2; D not certain. This CDR3 has 11 amino acids. The germline V gene has CDR1 SNHLY and CDR2 FYNNEI. V was trimmed by 10 bases and J by 2 bases, leaving 8 bases between them. The CDR3 sequence is CATPENYGYTF. The CDR3 DNA reads as TGTGCCACCCCAGAAAACTATGGCTACACCTTC.

The chain employs TRBV12-3 or TRBV12-4 and TRBJ2-7; 9 bases are shared with TRBD1. V lost 5 bases to trimming and J lost 5 bases; unmatched junction nucleotides: 7. This CDR3 contains 14 residues. The CDR3 region is CASSPRTGANEQYF. Written as DNA, the CDR3 is TGTGCCAGCAGTCCAAGGACAGGGGCCAACGAGCAGTACTTC.

About this clonotype itself: The CDR3 does not end in the conserved phenylalanine or tryptophan, so this is likely a read error. The rearrangement uses TRBV12-3 or TRBV12-4 and TRBJ2-1; perhaps TRBD1 as D (6 bases). Trimming stripped 6 bases from V and 6 bases from J, with 33 bases between. The length of the CDR3 is 20 residues. CDR3 region: CASSPGAGETTDGYVNEQFC. The CDR3 DNA reads as TGTGCCAGCAGCCCCGGGGCAGGGGAGACTACTGACGGCTACGTCAATGAGCAGTTCTGC.

V usage is TRBV5-1 and J usage is TRBJ2-1, with TRBD2 as a possible D gene (6 bases). The CDR3 spans 13 residues. Per the germline V gene, CDR1 is SGHRS and CDR2 is YFSETQ. Trimming removed 4 bases at V and 8 bases at J, with 13 bases between. CDR3 nucleotides: TGCGCCAGCAGCGGAACTAGCACACATGAGCAGTTCTTC. Translating it yields CASSGTSTHEQFF.

The rearrangement uses TRBV4-3 and TRBJ2-3, with a possible D match to TRBD1 (6 bases). Looked up from germline, CDR1 is LGHNA and CDR2 is YSLEER. The CDR3 covers 17 residues. Trimming removed 0 bases at V and 7 bases at J, with 20 bases between. As DNA, the CDR3 is TGCGCCAGCAGCCAAGATTTTGGTCAGGGGAAGGGATATACGCAGTATTTT. Translated: CASSQDFGQGKGYTQYF.

The V gene is TRBV10-3, the J gene TRBJ2-1; 7 positions match TRBD1. The CDR3 is made up of 14 amino acids. J lost 6 bases, V lost 10 bases, and 12 bases had no gene match. Germline CDR1 is ENHRY and CDR2 is SYGVKD. The DNA for the CDR3 is TGTGCCACCAGGGGGAGTGAGGGTGGCAATGAGCAGTTCTTC. The encoded protein is CATRGSEGGNEQFF.

This chain uses TRBV4-3 with TRBJ1-1, with D tentatively TRBD1 (5 bases). CDR3 length: 14 residues. Germline-derived CDR1 and CDR2 are LGHNA and YSLEER. V lost 0 bases to trimming and J lost 7 bases, with 12 bases between them. CDR3 in DNA: TGCGCCAGCAGCCAAGATAGCGGGACCTATGAAGCTTTCTTT. This encodes CASSQDSGTYEAFF.

The V call is TRBV10-1, the J call TRBJ2-1; the D gene is possibly TRBD1 (6 bases). Looked up from germline, CDR1 is WNHNN and CDR2 is SYGVQD (reference sequence). This CDR3 region has 16 residues. The V end lost 7 bases, the J end lost 3 bases, and 19 bases lay between the germline ends. The CDR3 sequence is CASTGGPGQLYNEQFF. DNA for the CDR3: TGCGCCAGCACGGGCGGCCCGGGACAACTCTACAATGAGCAGTTCTTC.

This clonotype was seen a few times. The chain is built from TRBV29-1 and TRBJ2-1, with no clear D. This CDR3 is built from 12 residues. Germline values: CDR1 SQVTM, CDR2 ANQGSEA. V was cut by 6 bases and J by 10 bases, with 16 bases left in between. The CDR3 nucleotides read TGCAGCGTAAGCTGGGGTACGGGCGAGCAGTTCTTC. Encoded protein: CSVSWGTGEQFF.

The chain links TRBV4-2 to TRBJ1-1, with D possibly matching TRBD1 (5 bases). Germline CDR1 and CDR2: LGHNA and YNFKEQ. The CDR3 has 16 amino acids. The germline V and J ends were trimmed by 7 bases and 0 bases, with 18 bases remaining between them. The CDR3 DNA is TGTGCCAGCACCCGAATCCCCGGGGCGATGAACACTGAAGCTTTCTTT. Residues: CASTRIPGAMNTEAFF.